The subject of this entry is one T cell receptor beta chain. Its antigen is not known. One end of the junction fails to match germline, which may point to a read error. A J-beta primer mix and a sample-barcoded 5' primer were used in a second PCR of roughly 6 to 12 cycles. TCRdb processed the 5' RACE reads anew with MiXCR; each CDR3 protein has one entry. This table has around 1,600,000 distinct CDR3 sequences, roughly 43% appearing once. This CDR3 is built from 18 residues. Germline CDR1 reads MGHDK; CDR2 reads SYGVNS. The data belong to a study of blood T cells in healthy people across ages. Whole-study results and caveats: When one million T cells were used, diversity estimates were thought to be underestimates. PBMC samples, being unsorted, prevented any conclusive comparison of naive and antigen-experienced cells.

The sequenced sample was blood. This chain joins TRBV25-1 and TRBJ1-5, with D possibly matching TRBD1 (6 bases). The sequence came from a young woman in good health. The CDR3 region is CVSSESKGGTSGNQPQHF. CDR3 nucleotide sequence: TGTGTCAGCAGTGAATCCAAGGGGGGGACTAGTGGCAATCAGCCCCAGCATTTT.